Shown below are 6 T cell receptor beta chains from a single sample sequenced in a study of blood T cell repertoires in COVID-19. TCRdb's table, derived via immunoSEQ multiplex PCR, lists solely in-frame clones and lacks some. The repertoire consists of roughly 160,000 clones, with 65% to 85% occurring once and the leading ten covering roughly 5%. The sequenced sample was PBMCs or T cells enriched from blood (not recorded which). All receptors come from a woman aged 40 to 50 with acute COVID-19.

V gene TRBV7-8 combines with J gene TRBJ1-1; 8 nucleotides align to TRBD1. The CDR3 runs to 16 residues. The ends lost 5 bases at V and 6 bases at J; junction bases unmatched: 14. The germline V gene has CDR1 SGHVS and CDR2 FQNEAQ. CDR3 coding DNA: TGTGCCAGCAGCGCCTCGACAGGGGCGATAGTCGCTGAAGCTTTCTTT. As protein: CASSASTGAIVAEAFF.

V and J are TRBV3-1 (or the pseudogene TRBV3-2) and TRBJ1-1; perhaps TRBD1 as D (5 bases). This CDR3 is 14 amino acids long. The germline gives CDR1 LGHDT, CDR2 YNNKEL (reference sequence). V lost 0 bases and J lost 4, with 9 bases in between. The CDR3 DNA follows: TGTGCCAGCAGCCAAGATCAGGGATTCACTGAAGCTTTCTTT. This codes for CASSQDQGFTEAFF.

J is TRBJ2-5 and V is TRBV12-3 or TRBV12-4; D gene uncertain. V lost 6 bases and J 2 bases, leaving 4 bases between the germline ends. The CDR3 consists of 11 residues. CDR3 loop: CASRSQETQYF. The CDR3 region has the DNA TGTGCCAGCAGGAGTCAAGAGACCCAGTACTTC.

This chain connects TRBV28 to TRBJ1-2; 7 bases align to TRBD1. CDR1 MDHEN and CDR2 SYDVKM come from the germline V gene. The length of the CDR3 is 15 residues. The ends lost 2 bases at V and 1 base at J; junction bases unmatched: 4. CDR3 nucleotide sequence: TGTGCCAGCAGTTTAAGGCAGGGGGGTAACTATGGCTACACCTTC. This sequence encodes CASSLRQGGNYGYTF.

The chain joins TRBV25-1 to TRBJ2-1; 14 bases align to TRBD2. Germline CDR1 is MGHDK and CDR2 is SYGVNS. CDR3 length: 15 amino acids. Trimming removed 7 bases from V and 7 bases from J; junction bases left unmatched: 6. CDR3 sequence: CASNRLAGGRNEQFF. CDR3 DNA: TGTGCCAGCAATAGACTAGCGGGAGGGAGGAATGAGCAGTTCTTC.

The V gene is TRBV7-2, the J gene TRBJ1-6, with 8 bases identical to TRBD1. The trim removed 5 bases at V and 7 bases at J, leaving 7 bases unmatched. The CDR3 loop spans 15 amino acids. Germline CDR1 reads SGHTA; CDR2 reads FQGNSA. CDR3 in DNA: TGTGCCAGCAGCACGTTGACAGGGGTAAATTCACCCCTCCACTTT. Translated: CASSTLTGVNSPLHF.